Sequencing of this TCR beta chain was carried out in a study of HIV-infected patients and healthy controls. This clonotype was seen repeatedly, ten times or more. Reverse transcription used approximately 500 ng RNA and constant-region primers for alpha and beta. Each of the alpha and beta chains got its own library through chain-specific third strand synthesis with indices. TCRdb called the 5' RACE reads again in MiXCR, with one record for every CDR3 protein. The repertoire consists of 11,000 or so distinct CDR3 sequences, with about 5.1% occurring once and the leading ten covering around 3%. Whole blood was used without fractionation, so all unsorted peripheral T cells were included. As controls, nine to eleven uninfected healthy donors gave samples, and a few gave a couple of samples three to four months apart. The sequenced material came from blood. The origin of this receptor is an adult in good health.

For the CDR3, the DNA is TGCAGCGTTTCCAAGGACGCCAACAATGAGCAGTTCTTC. It translates to CSVSKDANNEQFF. The rearrangement joins TRBV29-1 to TRBJ2-1; D not certain. This CDR3 spans 13 amino acids. V dropped 5 bases and J dropped 5 bases, with 13 bases sitting between them. Germline CDR1 and CDR2: SQVTM and ANQGSEA.